Below are 27 T cell receptor beta chains sequenced from a single sample in a study of blood T cell repertoires in COVID-19. Repertoires were generated with immunoSEQ multiplex PCR, while TCRdb's copy carries only in-frame clones and drops some. The sample lists 150,000 to 200,000 clones, 82% seen once, with over 15% in the top ten. What was sequenced was PBMCs or T cells enriched from blood (not recorded which). These receptors all come from a man aged 60-69 years who had recovered from COVID-19.

This chain links TRBV28 with TRBJ1-1; 7 bases line up with TRBD1. V was pared by 4 bases and J by 4 bases, with 9 bases of the junction left unmatched. Germline CDR1 reads MDHEN; CDR2 reads SYDVKM. This CDR3 comprises 15 residues. The CDR3, as DNA: TGTGCCAGCAGTTCCTACCTACAGGGGTTCACTGAAGCTTTCTTT. Residues: CASSSYLQGFTEAFF. Using reference TRBV28 and TRBJ1-1 for the parts outside the CDR3, the full variable domain is DVKVTQSSRYLVKRTGEKVFLECVQDMDHENMFWYRQDPGLGLRLIYFSYDVKMKEKGDIPEGYSVSREKKERFSLILESASTNQTSMYLCASSSYLQGFTEAFFGQGTRLTVV.

V is TRBV2 and J is TRBJ2-5; a possible D gene is TRBD2 (5 bases). CDR1 is SNHLY and CDR2 is FYNNEI in the germline V gene. The ends were cut back, 3 bases at V and 2 bases at J, with 13 bases in the middle. This CDR3 comprises 15 residues. CDR3 bases: TGTGCCAGCAGTGAGTTCAGGACTGAACAAGAGACCCAGTACTTC. The encoded protein is CASSEFRTEQETQYF.

This chain's CDR3 is CAWNKGEVNEKLFF. Here the CDR3 DNA reads TGTGCCTGGAACAAAGGAGAAGTGAATGAAAAACTGTTTTTT. The chain carries TRBV30 and TRBJ1-4; D is unresolved. Trimming shortened V by 4 bases and J by 5 bases, and 14 bases separated the two germline ends. This CDR3 is 14 amino acids long. CDR1 is GTSNPN, CDR2 SVGIG, per germline (reference sequence).

The chain couples TRBV5-1 to TRBJ1-5; weak D call: TRBD1 (5 bases). Per the germline V gene, CDR1 is SGHRS and CDR2 is YFSETQ. V lost 4 bases and J 5 bases, leaving 7 bases between the germline ends. This CDR3 region has 12 residues. Here the CDR3 reads CASSVGDQPQHF. CDR3 sequence (DNA): TGCGCCAGCAGCGTAGGGGATCAGCCCCAGCATTTT.

The V call is TRBV7-2, the J call TRBJ2-6; the D is unclear. CDR3 length equals 16 residues. Trimming stripped 2 bases from V and 0 bases from J, with 8 bases between. Germline CDR1 reads SGHTA; CDR2 reads FQGNSA. DNA for the CDR3: TGTGCCAGCAGCTTAAATCATCACTCTGGGGCCAACGTCCTGACTTTC. Translating it yields CASSLNHHSGANVLTF. The full variable domain, rest sourced from reference TRBV7-2 and TRBJ2-6, is GAGVSQSPSNKVTEKGKDVELRCDPISGHTALYWYRQSLGQGLEFLIYFQGNSAPDKSGLPSDRFSAERTGGSVSTLTIQRTQQEDSAVYLCASSLNHHSGANVLTFGAGSRLTVL.

This chain joins TRBV28 and TRBJ2-6, with D tentatively TRBD2 (6 bases). CDR1 MDHEN and CDR2 SYDVKM come from the germline V gene. With 4 bases removed from V and 4 bases from J, the gap between germline ends came to 14 bases. The CDR3 consists of 16 residues. The CDR3 nucleotides are TGTGCCAGCAGTTCCCCACCTAGCGCCGGGGCCAACGTCCTGACTTTC. As protein: CASSSPPSAGANVLTF.

This clone was seen only once. V and J are TRBV27 and TRBJ2-3, with 9 nucleotides matching TRBD2. Germline CDR1 MNHEY, CDR2 SMNVEV (reference sequence). The J segment lost 6 bases and the V segment lost 4 bases, leaving 8 bases of the junction unmatched. This CDR3 spans 15 amino acids. The CDR3 is CASSSLGLASDTQYF. The CDR3 DNA follows: TGTGCCAGCAGTTCCCTGGGACTAGCATCCGATACGCAGTATTTT.

The CDR3 bases are TGTGCCAGCAGTGAAGGACAGAGGCCCCAGCATTTT. The encoded protein is CASSEGQRPQHF. V usage is TRBV2 and J usage is TRBJ1-5, with a tentative D call TRBD1 (5 bases). Looked up from germline, CDR1 is SNHLY and CDR2 is FYNNEI. The ends were cut back, 1 base at V and 9 bases at J, with 7 bases in the middle. CDR3 length equals 12 residues.

The chain carries TRBV19 and TRBJ1-2; no firm D call. Trimming removed 0 bases at V and 0 bases at J, with 8 bases between. Germline-derived CDR1 and CDR2 are LNHDA and SQIVND (reference sequence). This CDR3 contains 15 residues. The CDR3 DNA reads as TGTGCCAGTAGTATAGATCACATGGCTAACTATGGCTACACCTTC. This codes for CASSIDHMANYGYTF.

This clone was seen only a few times. The V and J genes are TRBV19 and TRBJ1-6; TRBD1 agrees at 10 bases. The germline V gene encodes CDR1 LNHDA and CDR2 SQIVND (reference sequence). J lost 6 bases, V lost 4 bases, and 12 bases had no gene match. The CDR3 contains 18 residues. The CDR3 is CASSTTGTGARGNSPLHF. The CDR3 nucleotides read TGTGCCAGTAGTACCACTGGGACAGGGGCGAGGGGTAATTCACCCCTCCACTTT.

This clone has more than one count but fewer than ten. The chain combines TRBV28 with TRBJ1-1; 7 positions agree with TRBD1. This CDR3 comprises 12 residues. Trimming removed 4 bases from V and 8 bases from J; junction bases left unmatched: 4. The germline CDR1 and CDR2 sequences are MDHEN and SYDVKM. Here the CDR3 reads CASSSGQHEAFF. The CDR3 coding sequence is TGTGCCAGCAGTTCGGGACAGCACGAAGCTTTCTTT.

This sequence joins TRBV29-1 and TRBJ1-2; D is unresolved. The germline V gene encodes CDR1 SQVTM and CDR2 ANQGSEA. V lost 7 bases and J 0 bases, leaving 6 bases between the germline ends. The CDR3 length is 11 residues. CDR3 loop: CSGGANYGYTF. CDR3 bases: TGCAGCGGTGGAGCTAACTATGGCTACACCTTC.

This chain's CDR3 is CASSLGTGAEAFF. The CDR3 DNA reads TGTGCCAGCAGCCTCGGGACAGGGGCTGAAGCTTTCTTT. The V call is TRBV3-1 (or the pseudogene TRBV3-2), the J call TRBJ1-1; 10 bases are shared with TRBD1. This CDR3 comprises 13 residues. Trimming removed 4 bases from V and 6 bases from J; junction bases left unmatched: 2. The germline gives CDR1 LGHDT, CDR2 YNNKEL (reference sequence).

This clone was observed a handful of times. The V call is TRBV24-1, the J call TRBJ2-7; a possible D gene is TRBD1 (6 bases). This CDR3 spans 13 amino acids. Trimming stripped 1 base from V and 5 bases from J, with 8 bases between. In germline, CDR1 is KGHDR, CDR2 SFDVKD. The CDR3 DNA sequence: TGTGCCACCAGTGATTTTTGGACAGACGAGCAGTACTTC. This translates into CATSDFWTDEQYF.

The chain employs TRBV28 and TRBJ1-5, with D possibly TRBD1 on 5 matching bases. The CDR3 sequence is 12 residues long. V was cut by 5 bases and J by 5 bases, with 7 bases left in between. The germline gives CDR1 MDHEN, CDR2 SYDVKM. The CDR3 region is CASSIQDQPQHF. The DNA of the CDR3 is TGTGCCAGCAGTATACAGGATCAGCCCCAGCATTTT.

This clone was detected only a few times. The chain has TRBV7-9 and TRBJ2-7; a possible D gene is TRBD2 (5 bases). There are 16 residues in the CDR3. Deletions cut 1 base from V and 4 bases from J, with 17 bases between. Per the germline V gene, CDR1 is SEHNR and CDR2 is FQNEAQ (reference sequence). CDR3 nucleotides: TGTGCCAGCAGCTTAGGATCTTGGCTTACGGGATACGAGCAGTACTTC. Translating it yields CASSLGSWLTGYEQYF.

V and J are TRBV29-1 and TRBJ2-5; 12 bases are shared with TRBD1. CDR3 size: 13 residues. CDR1 and CDR2 (germline): SQVTM, ANQGSEA. Trimming took 5 bases from V and 5 from J; bases not matched to a gene: 3. CDR3 bases: TGCAGCGTTCACGGGACAGGGGGCGAGACCCAGTACTTC. This gives the protein CSVHGTGGETQYF. Using reference TRBV29-1 and TRBJ2-5 for the parts outside the CDR3, the full variable domain is SAVISQKPSRDICQRGTSLTIQCQVDSQVTMMFWYRQQPGQSLTLIATANQGSEATYESGFVIDKFPISRPNLTFSTLTVSNMSPEDSSIYLCSVHGTGGETQYFGPGTRLLVL.

CDR3 amino acids: CASSSMTGEGEKLFF. In DNA, the CDR3 is TGTGCCAGCAGCTCCATGACAGGGGAAGGTGAAAAACTGTTTTTT. The chain is built from TRBV13 and TRBJ1-4, with 8 bases identical to TRBD1. CDR3 length: 15 residues. V was clipped by 4 bases and J by 7 bases; unmatched bases: 8. Germline-derived CDR1 and CDR2 are PRHDT and FYEKMQ (reference sequence).

This clone occurred once. V usage is TRBV5-4 and J usage is TRBJ1-1; possible D gene TRBD1, 6 bases. Germline V gene data show CDR1 as SGHNT and CDR2 as YYREEE (reference sequence). The V end lost 4 bases, the J end lost 5 bases, and 9 bases lay between the germline ends. The CDR3 runs to 12 residues. CDR3 bases: TGTGCCAGCAGCCTTCAGGGGACTGAAGCTTTCTTT. Translated: CASSLQGTEAFF.

DNA for the CDR3: TGTGCCACCAGTGAGCAGGGGATCGGCTACACCTTC. Translation gives CATSEQGIGYTF. The gene calls are TRBV24-1 and TRBJ1-2, with D possibly TRBD1 on 6 matching bases. Germline CDR1 is KGHDR and CDR2 is SFDVKD. V gave up 4 bases and J gave up 8 bases, with 10 bases separating them. The length of the CDR3 is 12 residues.

The rearrangement links TRBV19 to TRBJ2-3; the D is unclear. The CDR3 extends over 13 amino acids. Germline V gives CDR1 LNHDA, CDR2 SQIVND (reference sequence). The germline V and J ends were trimmed by 5 bases and 4 bases, with 10 bases remaining between them. CDR3 region: CASSFASADTQYF. CDR3 nucleotides: TGTGCCAGTAGTTTCGCGAGCGCAGATACGCAGTATTTT.

A single count supports this clone. The chain links TRBV30 to TRBJ1-5; D may be TRBD1 (5 bases). The germline V gene has CDR1 GTSNPN and CDR2 SVGIG (reference sequence). Between the trimmed V and J ends, which lost 4 bases and 4 bases, there was a span of 11 bases. The CDR3 sequence is 13 residues long. The CDR3 spells CAWTETANQPQHF. In nucleotides, the CDR3 is TGTGCCTGGACTGAGACAGCGAATCAGCCCCAGCATTTT.

The CDR3, as DNA: TGTGCCAGCAGTTACTCGGTCACGGCCTACAATGAGCAGTTCTTC. Translation gives CASSYSVTAYNEQFF. The gene calls are TRBV6-5 and TRBJ2-1; D is ambiguous. V shed 0 bases and J shed 2 bases, with 8 bases lying between them. CDR3 size: 15 residues. The V gene's germline CDR1 is MNHEY and CDR2 SVGAGI.

V and J are TRBV2 and TRBJ1-5; 10 bases agree with TRBD1. The CDR3 consists of 17 residues. V lost 6 bases to trimming and J lost 4 bases; unmatched junction nucleotides: 12. Germline V lookup: CDR1 SNHLY, CDR2 FYNNEI. The CDR3 is CASRNYGGQGRNQPQHF. CDR3 sequence (DNA): TGTGCCAGCAGGAATTACGGGGGACAGGGGAGGAATCAGCCCCAGCATTTT.

V is TRBV28 and J is TRBJ2-6, with D perhaps matching TRBD1 (6 bases). Germline V lookup: CDR1 MDHEN, CDR2 SYDVKM. V dropped 3 bases and J dropped 0 bases, with 9 bases sitting between them. This CDR3 has 16 amino acids. The CDR3 here is CASSLYRDSGANVLTF. The CDR3, as DNA: TGTGCCAGCAGTTTGTACAGGGACTCTGGGGCCAACGTCCTGACTTTC. Full variable domain (rest looked up from reference TRBV28 and TRBJ2-6): DVKVTQSSRYLVKRTGEKVFLECVQDMDHENMFWYRQDPGLGLRLIYFSYDVKMKEKGDIPEGYSVSREKKERFSLILESASTNQTSMYLCASSLYRDSGANVLTFGAGSRLTVL.

This chain uses TRBV16 with TRBJ2-7; TRBD2 agrees at 8 bases. Trimming at V came to 8 bases and at J to 6 bases, leaving 12 bases not matched to a gene. From germline, CDR1 is KGHSY and CDR2 FQNENV. This CDR3 is 14 amino acids long. The CDR3 DNA is TGTGCCAGCTCACCCGGGGGGGAAGGAGGCGAGCAGTACTTC. It codes for CASSPGGEGGEQYF.

The rearrangement uses TRBV6-5 and TRBJ1-3, with D perhaps TRBD1 (5 bases). The CDR3 extends over 14 amino acids. Trimming left V 6 bases short and J 3 bases short, with 12 bases between. The germline CDR1 and CDR2 sequences are MNHEY and SVGAGI. The CDR3: CASSLGGDGNTIYF. The CDR3 coding sequence is TGTGCCAGCAGCCTGGGGGGGGATGGAAACACCATATATTTT.